The present entry profiles one TCR beta chain with its context. Its antigen is still unknown. The data belong to a study of OX40 agonist ivuxolimab in advanced cancers. Study-level information: Cohort: about 82% men, mean age approximately 64, aged roughly 23 to 90. Treatment received earlier with anti-PD-1, anti-PD-L1 or anti-CTLA-4 agents was allowed, and more than 30% had some. Partial responses occurred in three patients (one hepatocellular carcinoma, two cutaneous melanoma).

The ends lost 2 bases at V and 4 bases at J; junction bases unmatched: 7. Germline values: CDR1 LGHNA, CDR2 YSLEER. The CDR3 is 15 residues long. The protocol was immunoSEQ multiplex PCR, while the TCRdb copy is restricted to in-frame clones and leaves out a portion. The table has about 77,000 clones, about 85% seen once. Study-wide results and limits: Certain nonresponders likewise exhibited a low normalized T-cell clonal expansion.

The V call is TRBV4-3, the J call TRBJ1-1; 7 bases map to TRBD1. Sample: CD4+ or CD8+ T cells sorted from blood, taken in a trial of the OX40 agonist ivuxolimab. This clonotype was sampled from an adult with an advanced solid tumor such as melanoma, head and neck, liver or kidney cancer. The CDR3 coding sequence is TGCGCCAGCAGCCAATCGACAGGGCCGGGCACTGAAGCTTTCTTT. Translation: CASSQSTGPGTEAFF.